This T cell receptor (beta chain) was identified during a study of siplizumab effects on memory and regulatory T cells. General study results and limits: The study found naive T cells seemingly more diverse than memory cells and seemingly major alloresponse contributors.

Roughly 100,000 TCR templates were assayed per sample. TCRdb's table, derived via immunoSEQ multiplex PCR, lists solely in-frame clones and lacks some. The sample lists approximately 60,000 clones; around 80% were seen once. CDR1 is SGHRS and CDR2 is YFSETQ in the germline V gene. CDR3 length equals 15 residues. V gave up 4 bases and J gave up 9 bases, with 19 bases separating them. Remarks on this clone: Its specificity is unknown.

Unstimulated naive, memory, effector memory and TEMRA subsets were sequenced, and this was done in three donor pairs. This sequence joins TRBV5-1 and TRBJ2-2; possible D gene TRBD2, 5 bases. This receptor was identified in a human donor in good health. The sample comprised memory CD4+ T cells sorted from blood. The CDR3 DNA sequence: TGCGCCAGCAGCGCCGGGGTGGGAGACCACCGGGAGCTGTTTTTT. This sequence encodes CASSAGVGDHRELFF.